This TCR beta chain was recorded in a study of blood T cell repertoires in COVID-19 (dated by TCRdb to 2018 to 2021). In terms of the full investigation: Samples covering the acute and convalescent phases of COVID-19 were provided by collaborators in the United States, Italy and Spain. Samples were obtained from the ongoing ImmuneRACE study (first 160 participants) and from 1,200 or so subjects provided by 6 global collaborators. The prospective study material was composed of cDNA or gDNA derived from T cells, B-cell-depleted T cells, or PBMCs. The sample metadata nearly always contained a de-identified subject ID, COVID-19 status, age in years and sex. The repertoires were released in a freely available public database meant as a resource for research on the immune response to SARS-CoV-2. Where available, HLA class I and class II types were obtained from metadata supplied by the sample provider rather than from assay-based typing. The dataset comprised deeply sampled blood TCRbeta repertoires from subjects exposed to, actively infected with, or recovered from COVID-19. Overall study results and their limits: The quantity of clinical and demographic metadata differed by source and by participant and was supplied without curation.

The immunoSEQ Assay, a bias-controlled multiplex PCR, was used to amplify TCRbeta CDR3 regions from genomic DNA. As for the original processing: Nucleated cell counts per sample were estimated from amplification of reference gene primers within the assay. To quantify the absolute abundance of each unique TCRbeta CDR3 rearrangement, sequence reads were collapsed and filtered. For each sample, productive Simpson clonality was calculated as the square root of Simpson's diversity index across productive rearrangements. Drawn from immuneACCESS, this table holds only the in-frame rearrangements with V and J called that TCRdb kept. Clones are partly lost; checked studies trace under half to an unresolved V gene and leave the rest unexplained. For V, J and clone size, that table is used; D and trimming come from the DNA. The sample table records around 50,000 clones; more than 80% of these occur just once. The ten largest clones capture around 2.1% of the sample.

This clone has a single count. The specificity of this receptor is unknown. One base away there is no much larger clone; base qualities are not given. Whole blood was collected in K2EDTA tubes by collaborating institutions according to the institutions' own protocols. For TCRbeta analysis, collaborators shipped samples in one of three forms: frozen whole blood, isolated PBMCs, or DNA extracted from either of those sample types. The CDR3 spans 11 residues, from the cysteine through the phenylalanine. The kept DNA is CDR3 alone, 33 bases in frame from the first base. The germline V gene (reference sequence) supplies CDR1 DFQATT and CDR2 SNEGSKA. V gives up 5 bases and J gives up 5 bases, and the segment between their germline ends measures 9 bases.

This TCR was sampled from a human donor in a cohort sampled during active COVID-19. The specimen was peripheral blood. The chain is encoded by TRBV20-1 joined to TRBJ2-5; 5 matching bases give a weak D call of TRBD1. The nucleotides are TGCAGTGCTGGGGCCAGGGAGACCCAGTACTTC. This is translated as CSAGARETQYF.